In this sample, the clone carrying this T cell receptor beta chain turned up once. This sample is part of a study of OX40 agonist ivuxolimab in advanced cancers. Whole-study context: Patients were infused with ivuxolimab every 2 weeks at 0.01 to 10 mg/kg.

CDR1 is MGHRA and CDR2 is YSYEKL in the germline V gene. The CDR3 extends over 16 amino acids. The ends were cut back, 0 bases at V and 3 bases at J, with 15 bases in the middle. TCRdb's copy holds only in-frame clones and misses some; the assay was immunoSEQ multiplex PCR. The data contain 76,000 or so clones, almost 85% of them singletons. The source was CD4+ or CD8+ T cells sorted from blood, collected in a trial of the OX40 agonist ivuxolimab. The TCR comes from an adult with an advanced solid tumor such as melanoma, head and neck, liver or kidney cancer. The chain joins TRBV4-1 to TRBJ2-7; D is uncertain. For the CDR3, the DNA is TGCGCCAGCAGCCAAGATCTGTCCCCAGCCTACTACGAGCAGTACTTC. Amino acid sequence: CASSQDLSPAYYEQYF.